The 32 T cell receptor beta chains listed next were all sequenced from one sample in a study of T cell repertoires in ileal Crohn's disease. Measured with immunoSEQ multiplex PCR; TCRdb has only the in-frame clones, and not every one. The sample has 15,000 to 20,000 clones, under 80% seen once. Sequencing was done on a sample of ileal tissue. The source of these receptors is an adult with Crohn's disease.

The chain joins TRBV7-2 to TRBJ1-6, with unresolved D. There are 13 residues in the CDR3. V lost 2 bases to trimming and J lost 9 bases, with 8 bases between them. Germline CDR1 and CDR2: SGHTA and FQGNSA. DNA for the CDR3: TGTGCCAGCAGCTTACCCGGGTCTTCACCCCTCCACTTT. Protein: CASSLPGSSPLHF.

The chain combines TRBV27 with TRBJ2-7; perhaps TRBD1 as D (5 bases). The germline V gene encodes CDR1 MNHEY and CDR2 SMNVEV (reference sequence). V lost 3 bases to trimming and J lost 6 bases, with 12 bases between them. This CDR3 region has 13 residues. The CDR3 region has the DNA TGTGCCAGCAGTTTGGGAAGGGGCAGCGAGCAGTACTTC. Its protein is CASSLGRGSEQYF.

In this sample, this clone turned up once. This chain links TRBV7-2 with TRBJ2-1; 7 bases map to TRBD1. CDR1 is SGHTA, CDR2 FQGNSA, per germline. V gave up 1 base and J gave up 4 bases; unmatched junction bases: 4. The CDR3 totals 15 residues. CDR3 sequence (DNA): TGTGCCAGCAGCTTAGAGGGGGCGGCTTACAATGAGCAGTTCTTC. This sequence encodes CASSLEGAAYNEQFF.

The V and J genes are TRBV6-4 and TRBJ2-1; 7 positions match TRBD2. Germline CDR1 MRHNA, CDR2 SNTAGT. This CDR3 has 13 amino acids. V lost 2 bases, J lost 9 bases, and 4 bases stayed unmatched. CDR3 region: CASSDGRATEQFF. In DNA form, the CDR3 reads TGTGCCAGCAGTGACGGGAGGGCCACTGAGCAGTTCTTC.

This clone occurred once. J is TRBJ2-1 and V is TRBV19, with a possible D match to TRBD1 (6 bases). The CDR3 spans 14 residues. Germline CDR1 and CDR2: LNHDA and SQIVND (reference sequence). The V and J ends lost 8 bases and 3 bases respectively, with 14 bases between them. The CDR3 spells CASHRANFYNEQFF. CDR3 nucleotide sequence: TGTGCCAGTCACAGGGCTAATTTCTACAATGAGCAGTTCTTC.

V is TRBV27 and J is TRBJ2-3; 11 bases fit TRBD2. Germline V gives CDR1 MNHEY, CDR2 SMNVEV (reference sequence). The V gene end was trimmed by 2 bases and the J gene end by 1 base; junction bases not matched to a gene: 5. CDR3 length: 17 residues. The CDR3 nucleotides read TGTGCCAGCAGTTTACCCGGACTAGCGGGTGGCACAGATACGCAGTATTTT. Amino acids: CASSLPGLAGGTDTQYF.

The gene calls are TRBV5-1 and TRBJ1-5; unclear D gene. This CDR3 comprises 15 residues. V was clipped by 0 bases and J by 5 bases, with 12 bases between them. Germline CDR1 reads SGHRS; CDR2 reads YFSETQ. In nucleotides, the CDR3 is TGCGCCAGCAGCTTGGAAGGAGCGGGGTATCAGCCCCAGCATTTT. This encodes CASSLEGAGYQPQHF.

This clone was seen just once. The V call is TRBV5-1, the J call TRBJ2-2, with TRBD1 matching over 9 bases. From germline, CDR1 is SGHRS and CDR2 YFSETQ. The CDR3 runs to 15 residues. Trimming at V came to 5 bases and at J to 6 bases, leaving 8 bases not matched to a gene. The CDR3 protein is CASSQRTGEAGELFF. For the CDR3, the DNA is TGCGCCAGCAGTCAGAGGACAGGGGAGGCCGGGGAGCTGTTTTTT.

The chain links TRBV2 to TRBJ2-1; 11 nucleotides match TRBD2. CDR1 and CDR2 (germline): SNHLY, FYNNEI. J lost 8 bases, V lost 8 bases, and 8 bases had no gene match. This CDR3 contains 14 residues. The DNA for the CDR3 is TGTGCCAGCGTAACTAGCGGGGGCTCCCATGAGCAGTTCTTC. Translated, it gives CASVTSGGSHEQFF.

This clone was seen only once. This chain links TRBV2 with TRBJ2-3; a weak D match, TRBD2 (5 bases). CDR3 length: 13 residues. V was clipped by 11 bases and J by 3 bases, with 15 bases between them. The germline CDR1 and CDR2 sequences are SNHLY and FYNNEI. The CDR3 coding sequence is TGTGCCTCGGGTCGAGGGCGGACAGATACGCAGTATTTT. This sequence encodes CASGRGRTDTQYF. Supplemented by reference TRBV2 and TRBJ2-3, the full variable domain reads EPEVTQTPSHQVTQMGQEVILRCVPISNHLYFYWYRQILGQKVEFLVSFYNNEISEKSEIFDDQFSVERPDGSNFTLKIRSTKLEDSAMYFCASGRGRTDTQYFGPGTRLTVL.

The chain joins TRBV11-3 to TRBJ2-3; 8 bases are a match to TRBD2. Trimming cost V 1 base and J 3 bases; bases outside gene matches: 3. Germline CDR1 and CDR2: SGHNT and YENEEA. The CDR3 is 15 residues long. The CDR3 DNA reads TGTGCCAGCAGCTTAGTTACTAGCGGTACAGATACGCAGTATTTT. Translation gives CASSLVTSGTDTQYF.

The chain couples TRBV11-2 to TRBJ2-3, with 7 bases aligning to TRBD2. Germline assignment: CDR1 SGHAT and CDR2 FQNNGV. The V gene end was trimmed by 4 bases and the J gene end by 13 bases; junction bases not matched to a gene: 14. The CDR3 has 14 amino acids. CDR3 protein: CASSSSDSMRGKYF. The CDR3 DNA is TGTGCCAGCAGCTCCTCGGATTCGATGCGGGGGAAGTATTTT.

The chain has TRBV30 and TRBJ2-2, with D possibly matching TRBD1 (6 bases). The CDR3 extends over 14 amino acids. The germline CDR1 and CDR2 sequences are GTSNPN and SVGIG (reference sequence). The germline V and J ends were trimmed by 5 bases and 1 base, with 11 bases remaining between them. Written as DNA, the CDR3 is TGTGCCTGGGTGGGACAATTGAACACCGGGGAGCTGTTTTTT. This codes for CAWVGQLNTGELFF.

V is TRBV5-1 and J is TRBJ1-2, with 8 positions matching TRBD1. Trimming at V came to 5 bases and at J to 2 bases, leaving 11 bases not matched to a gene. The length of the CDR3 is 16 residues. Germline CDR1 is SGHRS and CDR2 is YFSETQ. CDR3 sequence (DNA): TGCGCCAGCAGGCTACAAGGGACAGGAGGGAACTATGGCTACACCTTC. Translation gives CASRLQGTGGNYGYTF.

This sequence joins TRBV5-1 and TRBJ2-5; D might be TRBD2 (8 bases). The CDR3 extends over 14 amino acids. Germline V gene lookup returns CDR1 SGHRS and CDR2 YFSETQ. Trimming took off 4 bases at V and 4 bases at J, with 14 bases between the two ends. The CDR3 loop is CASSEGAGGETQYF. CDR3 sequence (DNA): TGCGCCAGCAGCGAGGGGGCGGGGGGAGAGACCCAGTACTTC.

The CDR3 reads CSVGDNLYGYTF. The CDR3 coding sequence is TGCAGCGTTGGCGACAACCTCTATGGCTACACCTTC. The chain combines TRBV29-1 with TRBJ1-2; unclear D gene. The CDR3 spans 12 residues. Trimming took off 4 bases at V and 4 bases at J, with 10 bases between the two ends. Germline CDR1 SQVTM, CDR2 ANQGSEA. The full variable domain, rest sourced from reference TRBV29-1 and TRBJ1-2, is SAVISQKPSRDICQRGTSLTIQCQVDSQVTMMFWYRQQPGQSLTLIATANQGSEATYESGFVIDKFPISRPNLTFSTLTVSNMSPEDSSIYLCSVGDNLYGYTFGSGTRLTVV.

V is TRBV6-1 and J is TRBJ2-7; the match to TRBD1 covers 9 bases. After removal of 6 bases from V and 5 bases from J, the junction contained 5 bases not matched to a gene. The CDR3 length is 13 residues. Germline V gives CDR1 MNHNS, CDR2 SASEGT. The CDR3 here is CASRSGQGHEQYF. The CDR3, as DNA: TGTGCCAGCAGATCGGGACAGGGCCACGAGCAGTACTTC.

The V gene is TRBV6-5, the J gene TRBJ2-5; D may be TRBD1 (5 bases). The J call is doubtful: the DNA matches TRBJ2-7 better. The CDR3 consists of 12 residues. Germline values: CDR1 MNHEY, CDR2 SVGAGI. The CDR3 loop is CASGIGAYEQYF. CDR3 DNA: TGTGCCAGCGGGATAGGGGCCTACGAGCAGTACTTC.

The chain combines TRBV19 with TRBJ1-2; TRBD1 might be the D (6 bases). Trimming removed 7 bases at V and 0 bases at J, with 9 bases between. The germline V gene encodes CDR1 LNHDA and CDR2 SQIVND (reference sequence). This CDR3 is built from 13 residues. CDR3 in amino acids: CASKDSANYGYTF. The CDR3 DNA is TGTGCCAGTAAGGACAGTGCTAACTATGGCTACACCTTC.

The rearrangement uses TRBV11-3 and TRBJ2-1; 10 positions match TRBD2. In germline, CDR1 is SGHNT, CDR2 YENEEA. This CDR3 contains 16 residues. V lost 3 bases, J lost 7 bases, and 9 bases stayed unmatched. CDR3 residues: CASSLGRSGRVNEQFF. As DNA, the CDR3 is TGTGCCAGCAGCTTGGGTCGGAGCGGGAGGGTTAATGAGCAGTTCTTC. The whole variable domain, filled in from reference TRBV11-3 and TRBJ2-1, reads EAGVVQSPRYKIIEKKQPVAFWCNPISGHNTLYWYLQNLGQGPELLIRYENEEAVDDSQLPKDRFSAERLKGVDSTLKIQPAELGDSAVYLCASSLGRSGRVNEQFFGPGTRLTVL.

Here the CDR3 DNA reads TGTGCCATCAGTGAGTCGACAAACTATGGCTACACCTTC. Protein product: CAISESTNYGYTF. The chain has TRBV10-3 and TRBJ1-2; D unresolved. Germline loops: CDR1 ENHRY, CDR2 SYGVKD. The CDR3 runs to 13 residues. V gave up 0 bases and J gave up 2 bases, with 4 bases separating them.

The chain carries TRBV5-1 and TRBJ2-1; 8 nucleotides align to TRBD2. V shed 1 base and J 3 bases; nucleotides not matched to a gene: 6. This CDR3 is built from 16 residues. Per the germline V gene, CDR1 is SGHRS and CDR2 is YFSETQ. CDR3 nucleotide sequence: TGCGCCAGCAGCTTGCCCTCTAGCGGGTTCTACAATGAGCAGTTCTTC. This codes for CASSLPSSGFYNEQFF.

The chain employs TRBV18 and TRBJ2-7, with 9 bases lining up with TRBD1. The V gene's germline CDR1 is KGHSH and CDR2 LQKENI. The CDR3 extends over 15 amino acids. Trimming cost V 3 bases and J 6 bases; bases outside gene matches: 9. CDR3 protein: CASSPPQGAHFEQYF. In nucleotides, the CDR3 is TGTGCCAGCTCACCGCCACAGGGGGCGCACTTCGAGCAGTACTTC. Full variable domain (rest looked up from reference TRBV18 and TRBJ2-7): NAGVMQNPRHLVRRRGQEARLRCSPMKGHSHVYWYRQLPEEGLKFMVYLQKENIIDESGMPKERFSAEFPKEGPSILRIQQVVRGDSAAYFCASSPPQGAHFEQYFGPGTRLTVT.

The chain has TRBV7-2 and TRBJ1-5; D unresolved. The ends were cut back, 8 bases at V and 2 bases at J, with 10 bases in the middle. Germline V lookup: CDR1 SGHTA, CDR2 FQGNSA. This CDR3 is 13 amino acids long. The CDR3 nucleotides read TGTGCCAGCGCGGTTCGGGGCAATCAGCCCCAGCATTTT. This translates into CASAVRGNQPQHF.

The gene calls are TRBV6-1 and TRBJ1-5; TRBD1 matches 10 bases. The germline V gene encodes CDR1 MNHNS and CDR2 SASEGT. With V trimmed by 7 bases and J by 5 bases, 5 bases remained unmatched. There are 14 residues in the CDR3. The CDR3 protein is CASMGQGKDQPQHF. CDR3 DNA sequence: TGTGCCAGCATGGGACAGGGGAAGGATCAGCCCCAGCATTTT.

V is TRBV6-5 and J is TRBJ2-2; 7 nucleotides match TRBD1. J gave up 2 bases and V 6 bases, and 3 bases lay outside the gene matches. The CDR3 has 14 amino acids. Germline CDR1 reads MNHEY; CDR2 reads SVGAGI. CDR3 protein: CASRIGGNTGELFF. The CDR3 bases are TGTGCCAGCAGAATAGGGGGCAACACCGGGGAGCTGTTTTTT.

This chain joins TRBV5-1 and TRBJ2-2; TRBD1 agrees at 9 bases. The CDR3 sequence is 17 residues long. Trimming took 1 base from V and 2 from J; bases not matched to a gene: 6. CDR1 is SGHRS, CDR2 YFSETQ, per germline. The CDR3, as DNA: TGCGCCAGCAGCTTGTTGGGACAGGGCGGAAACACCGGGGAGCTGTTTTTT. Translation gives CASSLLGQGGNTGELFF.

The rearrangement links TRBV11-3 to TRBJ1-2; perhaps TRBD1 as D (6 bases). Trimming removed 2 bases at V and 8 bases at J, with 12 bases between. Germline V gives CDR1 SGHNT, CDR2 YENEEA. The CDR3 covers 13 residues. CDR3 in DNA: TGTGCCAGCAGCTTATTACAGGGTTCCGGCTACACCTTC. It yields the protein CASSLLQGSGYTF.

The chain has TRBV27 and TRBJ2-5; 11 nucleotides align to TRBD1. CDR3 length equals 15 residues. V shed 7 bases and J 3 bases; nucleotides not matched to a gene: 7. The germline V gene has CDR1 MNHEY and CDR2 SMNVEV (reference sequence). Here the CDR3 DNA reads TGTGCCAGCAATAGGGCGGGACAGGGGGAAGAGACCCAGTACTTC. It specifies CASNRAGQGEETQYF.

The chain has TRBV19 and TRBJ2-5; 11 nucleotides agree with TRBD2. Near its end, the DNA agrees better with TRBJ2-7, so the J call may be wrong. This CDR3 spans 18 amino acids. Per germline, CDR1 LNHDA and CDR2 SQIVND (reference sequence). The CDR3 coding sequence is TGTGCCAGTAGTGGGGAGGCTAGCGGGAGGAGGGGTCTCTACGAGCAGTACTTC. Encoded protein: CASSGEASGRRGLYEQYF.

The gene calls are TRBV5-1 and TRBJ1-1; no clear D. The germline V and J ends were trimmed by 1 base and 0 bases, with 10 bases remaining between them. The CDR3 has 15 amino acids. Looked up from germline, CDR1 is SGHRS and CDR2 is YFSETQ. The CDR3 DNA is TGCGCCAGCAGCTTGCGCGGGTTGCTGAACACTGAAGCTTTCTTT. Encoded protein: CASSLRGLLNTEAFF.

The chain employs TRBV28 and TRBJ1-5; a weak D match, TRBD1 (6 bases). V was clipped by 6 bases and J by 6 bases, with 15 bases between them. Germline V gene lookup returns CDR1 MDHEN and CDR2 SYDVKM. The CDR3 consists of 14 residues. DNA for the CDR3: TGTGCCAGCAGGCACCGACAGGCCATTCAGCCCCAGCATTTT. Encoded protein: CASRHRQAIQPQHF. Full variable domain (remainder filled in from reference TRBV28 and TRBJ1-5): DVKVTQSSRYLVKRTGEKVFLECVQDMDHENMFWYRQDPGLGLRLIYFSYDVKMKEKGDIPEGYSVSREKKERFSLILESASTNQTSMYLCASRHRQAIQPQHFGDGTRLSIL.